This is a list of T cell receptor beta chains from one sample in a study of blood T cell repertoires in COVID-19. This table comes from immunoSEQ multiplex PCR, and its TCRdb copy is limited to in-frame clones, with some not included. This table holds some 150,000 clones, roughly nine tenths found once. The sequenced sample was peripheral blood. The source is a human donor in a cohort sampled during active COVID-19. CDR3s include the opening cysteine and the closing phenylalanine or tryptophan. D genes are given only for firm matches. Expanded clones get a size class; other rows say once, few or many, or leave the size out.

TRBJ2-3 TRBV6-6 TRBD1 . CASRGQGGGTDTQYF TGTGCCAGCAGGGGACAGGGTGGCGGCACAGATACGCAGTATTTT
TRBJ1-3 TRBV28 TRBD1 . CASSSSRTGLRGNTIYF TGTGCCAGCAGTTCGTCCCGGACAGGGTTGAGAGGAAACACCATATATTTT
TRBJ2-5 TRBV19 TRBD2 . CASSGGAWETQYF TGTGCCTCTAGCGGGGGGGCTTGGGAGACCCAGTACTTC
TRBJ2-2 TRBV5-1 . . CASSFQGFANTGELFF TGCGCCAGCAGCTTCCAGGGGTTCGCGAACACCGGGGAGCTGTTTTTT
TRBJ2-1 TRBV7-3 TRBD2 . CASSLTRGGREQFF TGTGCCAGCAGCTTAACGCGGGGGGGCCGTGAGCAGTTCTTC
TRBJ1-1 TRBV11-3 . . CASSFAENTEAFF TGTGCCAGCAGCTTCGCGGAGAACACTGAAGCTTTCTTT
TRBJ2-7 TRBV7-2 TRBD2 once CASSYRAGTSGVHEQYF TGTGCCAGCAGCTATCGCGCCGGGACTAGCGGGGTTCACGAGCAGTACTTC
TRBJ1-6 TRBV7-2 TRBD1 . CASSLDYGQGNSPLHF TGTGCCAGCAGCTTAGACTACGGACAGGGGAATTCACCCCTCCACTTT
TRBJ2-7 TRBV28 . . CASSFLGESPYEQYF TGTGCCAGCAGTTTCCTCGGAGAAAGCCCGTACGAGCAGTACTTC
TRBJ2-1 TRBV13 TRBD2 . CASSVSGGRGEQFF TGTGCCAGCAGCGTTAGCGGGGGAAGGGGTGAGCAGTTCTTC
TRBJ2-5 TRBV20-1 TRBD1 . CSASPRTGPYQETQYF TGCAGTGCTAGTCCCCGGACAGGGCCGTACCAAGAGACCCAGTACTTC
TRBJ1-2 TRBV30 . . CAWSVQGGYTF TGTGCCTGGAGCGTGCAGGGGGGCTACACCTTC
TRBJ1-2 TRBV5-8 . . CASRDGHFNYGYTF TGTGCCAGCAGAGATGGACACTTTAACTATGGCTACACCTTC
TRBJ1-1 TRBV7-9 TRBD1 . CASSFGQAEAFF TGTGCCAGCAGCTTCGGACAGGCTGAAGCTTTCTTT
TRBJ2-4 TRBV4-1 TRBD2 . CASSRPGTTPDF TGCGCCAGCAGCCGACCAGGGACTACCCCTGACTTC
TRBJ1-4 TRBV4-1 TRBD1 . CASSRSSTGDEKLFF TGCGCCAGCAGCCGGAGTTCGACAGGGGACGAAAAACTGTTTTTT
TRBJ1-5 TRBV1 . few CTSSQGRGEYSNQPQHF TGCACCAGCAGCCAAGGGCGGGGGGAGTATAGCAATCAGCCCCAGCATTTT
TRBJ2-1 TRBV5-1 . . CASSLGPGGYNEQFF TGCGCCAGCAGCTTGGGGCCGGGCGGGTACAATGAGCAGTTCTTC
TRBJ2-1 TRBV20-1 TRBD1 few CSARRTGLQFF TGCAGTGCTAGAAGGACAGGTCTGCAGTTCTTC
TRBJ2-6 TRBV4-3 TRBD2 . CASSQDAIRGAGGRGANVLTF TGCGCCAGCAGCCAAGATGCGATTCGGGGCGCGGGGGGGCGGGGGGCCAACGTCCTGACTTTC
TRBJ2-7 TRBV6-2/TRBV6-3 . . CASSYRRGEQYF TGTGCCAGCAGTTACCGTCGGGGCGAGCAGTACTTC
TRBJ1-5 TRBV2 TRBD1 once CASSELGQGFNQPQHF TGTGCCAGCAGTGAACTCGGACAGGGGTTCAATCAGCCCCAGCATTTT
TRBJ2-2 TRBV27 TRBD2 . CASSFVLADTGELFF TGTGCCAGCAGTTTTGTGCTAGCGGATACCGGGGAGCTGTTTTTT
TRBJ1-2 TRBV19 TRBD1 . CASKLGQGTAGYTF TGTGCCAGTAAATTGGGACAGGGAACAGCTGGCTACACCTTC
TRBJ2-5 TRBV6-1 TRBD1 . CASSDSGTGGRETQYF TGTGCCAGCAGTGATTCCGGGACAGGGGGCCGGGAGACCCAGTACTTC
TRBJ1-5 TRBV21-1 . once CASSKDQFNQPQHF TGTGCCAGCAGCAAAGACCAGTTCAATCAGCCCCAGCATTTT
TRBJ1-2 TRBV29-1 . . CSVERVSYGYTF TGCAGCGTTGAGAGGGTCAGCTATGGCTACACCTTC
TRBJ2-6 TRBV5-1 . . CASSFQGQAGANVLTF TGCGCCAGCAGCTTTCAAGGACAAGCTGGGGCCAACGTCCTGACTTTC
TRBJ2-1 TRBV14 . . CASSQDSGGSYNEQFF TGTGCCAGCAGCCAAGATTCCGGGGGTTCCTACAATGAGCAGTTCTTC
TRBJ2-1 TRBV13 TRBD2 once CASSLTAAGGTRNEQFF TGTGCCAGCAGCCTGACGGCGGCGGGGGGCACGAGGAATGAGCAGTTCTTC
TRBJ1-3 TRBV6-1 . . CASSEDRRFPSGNTIYF TGTGCCAGCAGTGAAGATCGCAGGTTCCCCTCTGGAAACACCATATATTTT
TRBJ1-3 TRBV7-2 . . CASSLLPSSGNTIYF TGTGCCAGCAGCTTACTCCCGAGCTCTGGAAACACCATATATTTT
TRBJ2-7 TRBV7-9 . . CASSLQGPPGEQYF TGTGCCAGCAGCTTACAGGGGCCCCCCGGCGAGCAGTACTTC
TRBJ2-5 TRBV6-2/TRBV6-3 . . CASSTKAQETQYF TGTGCCAGCAGTACTAAGGCCCAAGAGACCCAGTACTTC
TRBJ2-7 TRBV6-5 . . CASSYSSDRNSYEQYF TGTGCCAGCAGTTACTCTTCCGACAGGAATTCCTACGAGCAGTACTTC
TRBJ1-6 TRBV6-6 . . CASSYSGGDNSPLHF TGTGCCAGCAGTTACTCGGGAGGGGATAATTCACCCCTCCACTTT
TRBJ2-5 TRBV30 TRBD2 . CAWNRAGGFETQYF TGTGCCTGGAATCGAGCGGGGGGGTTCGAGACCCAGTACTTC
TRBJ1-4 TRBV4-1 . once CASSQVTDPEKLFF TGCGCCAGCAGCCAAGTGACAGATCCTGAAAAACTGTTTTTT
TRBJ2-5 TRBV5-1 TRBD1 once CASSSGQGDGETQYF TGCGCCAGCAGCTCTGGACAGGGGGACGGAGAGACCCAGTACTTC
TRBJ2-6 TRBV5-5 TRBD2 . CASSSRVSGTSGAGANVLTF TGTGCCAGCAGCTCTCGGGTTTCTGGGACTAGCGGAGCTGGGGCCAACGTTCTGACTTTC
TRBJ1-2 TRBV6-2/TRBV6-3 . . CASSYTGNGYTF TGTGCCAGCAGTTACACAGGGAATGGCTACACCTTC
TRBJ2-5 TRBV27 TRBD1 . CASSEDRGSPQYF TGTGCCAGCAGTGAGGACAGGGGGAGCCCCCAGTACTTC
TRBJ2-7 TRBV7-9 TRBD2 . CASSPLRGSGGLVRYF TGTGCCAGCAGCCCACTGAGGGGTAGCGGGGGCCTCGTTCGGTACTTC
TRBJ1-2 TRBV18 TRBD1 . CASSGPGQGDGYTF TGTGCCAGCTCAGGTCCGGGACAGGGGGATGGCTACACCTTC
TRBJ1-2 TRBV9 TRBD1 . CASSPNTGTGSRGYTF TGTGCCAGCAGCCCTAATACCGGGACAGGGTCTAGGGGCTACACCTTC
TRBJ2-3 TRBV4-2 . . CASSQGGGRTDTQYF TGTGCCAGCAGCCAAGGCGGGGGCAGAACAGATACGCAGTATTTT
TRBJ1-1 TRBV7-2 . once CASSPGVRGPEAFF TGTGCCAGCAGCCCCGGGGTCCGGGGTCCTGAAGCTTTCTTT
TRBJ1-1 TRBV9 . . CASSPAIRGALNTEAFF TGTGCCAGCAGCCCAGCGATTCGGGGGGCCCTGAACACTGAAGCTTTCTTT
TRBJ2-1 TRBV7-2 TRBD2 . CASSLAGSGGNNEQFF TGTGCCAGCAGCTTAGCCGGTAGCGGGGGTAACAATGAGCAGTTCTTC
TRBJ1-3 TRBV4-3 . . CASSQAGSSGNTIYF TGCGCCAGCAGCCAAGCGGGGAGCTCTGGAAACACCATATATTTT
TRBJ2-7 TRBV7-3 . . CASSFFPGQGYEQYF TGTGCCAGCAGCTTCTTCCCAGGGCAAGGCTACGAGCAGTACTTC
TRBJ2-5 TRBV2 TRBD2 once CASKGLAGTETQYF TGTGCCAGCAAGGGGCTAGCGGGCACCGAGACCCAGTACTTC
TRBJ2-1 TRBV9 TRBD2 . CASSVGGGSYNEQFF TGTGCCAGCAGCGTAGGCGGGGGTTCCTACAATGAGCAGTTCTTC